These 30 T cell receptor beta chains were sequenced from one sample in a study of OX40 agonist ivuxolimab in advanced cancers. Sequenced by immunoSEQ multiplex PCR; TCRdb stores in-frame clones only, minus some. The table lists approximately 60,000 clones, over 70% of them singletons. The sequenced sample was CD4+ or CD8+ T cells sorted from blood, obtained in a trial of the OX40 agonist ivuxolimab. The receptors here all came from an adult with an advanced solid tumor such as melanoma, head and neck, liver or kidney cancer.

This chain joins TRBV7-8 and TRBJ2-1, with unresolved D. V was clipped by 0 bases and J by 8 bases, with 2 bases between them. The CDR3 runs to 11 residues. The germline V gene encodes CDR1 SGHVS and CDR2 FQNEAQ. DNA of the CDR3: TGTGCCAGCAGCTTAGCCCATGAGCAGTTCTTC. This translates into CASSLAHEQFF. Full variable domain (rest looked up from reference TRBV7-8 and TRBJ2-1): GAGVSQSPRYKVAKRGQDVALRCDPISGHVSLFWYQQALGQGPEFLTYFQNEAQLDKSGLPSDRFFAERPEGSVSTLKIQRTQQEDSAVYLCASSLAHEQFFGPGTRLTVL.

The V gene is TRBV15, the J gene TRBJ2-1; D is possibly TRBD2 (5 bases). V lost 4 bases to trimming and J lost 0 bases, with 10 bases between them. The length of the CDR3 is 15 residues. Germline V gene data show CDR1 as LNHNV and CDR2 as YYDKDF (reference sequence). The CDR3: CATSTGVGSYNEQFF. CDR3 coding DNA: TGTGCCACCAGCACCGGGGTTGGCTCCTACAATGAGCAGTTCTTC. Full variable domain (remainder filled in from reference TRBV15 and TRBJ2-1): DAMVIQNPRYQVTQFGKPVTLSCSQTLNHNVMYWYQQKSSQAPKLLFHYYDKDFNNEADTPDNFQSRRPNTSFCFLDIRSPGLGDTAMYLCATSTGVGSYNEQFFGPGTRLTVL.

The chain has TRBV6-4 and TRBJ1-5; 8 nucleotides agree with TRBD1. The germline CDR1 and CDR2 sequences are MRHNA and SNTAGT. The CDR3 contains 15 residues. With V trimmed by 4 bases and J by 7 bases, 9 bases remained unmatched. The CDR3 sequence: CASSATDRVGQPQHF. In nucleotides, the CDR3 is TGTGCCAGCAGTGCTACGGACAGGGTCGGACAGCCCCAGCATTTT.

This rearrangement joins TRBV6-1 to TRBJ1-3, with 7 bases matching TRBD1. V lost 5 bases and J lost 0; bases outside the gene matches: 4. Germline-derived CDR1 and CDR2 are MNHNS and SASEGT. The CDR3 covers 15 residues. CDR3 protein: CASSPGTASGNTIYF. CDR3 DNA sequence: TGTGCCAGCAGTCCTGGGACAGCCTCTGGAAACACCATATATTTT.

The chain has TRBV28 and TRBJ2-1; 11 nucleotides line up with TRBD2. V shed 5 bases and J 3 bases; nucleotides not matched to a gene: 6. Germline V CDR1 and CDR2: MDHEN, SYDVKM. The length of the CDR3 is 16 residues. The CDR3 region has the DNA TGTGCCAGCAGTGGGACTAGCGGACCGCACTACAATGAGCAGTTCTTC. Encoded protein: CASSGTSGPHYNEQFF.

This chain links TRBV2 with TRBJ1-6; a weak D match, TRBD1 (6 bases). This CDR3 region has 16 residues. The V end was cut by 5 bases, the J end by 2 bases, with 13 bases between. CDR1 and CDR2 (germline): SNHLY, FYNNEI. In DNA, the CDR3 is TGTGCCAGCAGTACGGACAGAAGGGCCTATAATTCACCCCTCCACTTT. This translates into CASSTDRRAYNSPLHF.

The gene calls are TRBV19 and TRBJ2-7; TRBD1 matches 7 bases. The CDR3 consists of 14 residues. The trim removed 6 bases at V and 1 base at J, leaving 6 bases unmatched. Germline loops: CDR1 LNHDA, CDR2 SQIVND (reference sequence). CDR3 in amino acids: CASSLQGKSYEQYF. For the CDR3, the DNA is TGTGCCAGTAGCCTACAGGGGAAATCCTACGAGCAGTACTTC.

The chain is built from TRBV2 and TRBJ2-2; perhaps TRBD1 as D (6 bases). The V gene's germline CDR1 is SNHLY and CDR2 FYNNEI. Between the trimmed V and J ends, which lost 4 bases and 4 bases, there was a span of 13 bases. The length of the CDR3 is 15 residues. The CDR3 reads CASSGPGALTGELFF. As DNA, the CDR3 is TGTGCCAGCAGTGGGCCAGGGGCCCTCACCGGGGAGCTGTTTTTT.

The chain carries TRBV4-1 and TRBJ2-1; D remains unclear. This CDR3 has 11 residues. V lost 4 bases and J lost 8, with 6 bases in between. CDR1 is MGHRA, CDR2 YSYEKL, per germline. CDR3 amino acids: CASSRRDEQFF. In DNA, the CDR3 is TGCGCCAGCAGCCGCCGGGATGAGCAGTTCTTC.

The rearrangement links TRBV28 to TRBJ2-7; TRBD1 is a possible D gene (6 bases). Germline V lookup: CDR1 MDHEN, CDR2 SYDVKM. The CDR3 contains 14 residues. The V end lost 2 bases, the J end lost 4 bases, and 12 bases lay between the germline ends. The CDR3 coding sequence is TGTGCCAGCAGTTTAGACAGGTCGGGTTACGAGCAGTACTTC. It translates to CASSLDRSGYEQYF. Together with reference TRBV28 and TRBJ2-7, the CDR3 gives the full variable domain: DVKVTQSSRYLVKRTGEKVFLECVQDMDHENMFWYRQDPGLGLRLIYFSYDVKMKEKGDIPEGYSVSREKKERFSLILESASTNQTSMYLCASSLDRSGYEQYFGPGTRLTVT.

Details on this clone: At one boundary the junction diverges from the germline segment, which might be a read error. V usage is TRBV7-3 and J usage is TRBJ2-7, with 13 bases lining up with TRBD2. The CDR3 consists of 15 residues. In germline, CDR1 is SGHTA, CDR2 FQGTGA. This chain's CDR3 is CASSLTSGGADEQYF. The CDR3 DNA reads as TGTGCCAGCAGCCTAACTAGCGGGGGGGCCGACGAGCAGTACTTC.

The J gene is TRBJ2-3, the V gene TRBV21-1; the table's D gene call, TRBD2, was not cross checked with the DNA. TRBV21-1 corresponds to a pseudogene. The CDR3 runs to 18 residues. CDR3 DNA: TGTGCCAGCGGGGGGGTAGCGGGAGTGAGAGGGAGCACAGATACGCAGTATTTT. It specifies CASGGVAGVRGSTDTQYF.

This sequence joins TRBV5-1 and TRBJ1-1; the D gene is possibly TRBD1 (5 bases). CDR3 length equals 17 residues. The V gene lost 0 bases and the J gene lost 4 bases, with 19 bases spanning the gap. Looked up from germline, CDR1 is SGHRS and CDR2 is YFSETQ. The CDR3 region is CASSLVRAGRVPTEAFF. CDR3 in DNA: TGCGCCAGCAGCTTGGTGCGCGCGGGGCGCGTTCCCACTGAAGCTTTCTTT.

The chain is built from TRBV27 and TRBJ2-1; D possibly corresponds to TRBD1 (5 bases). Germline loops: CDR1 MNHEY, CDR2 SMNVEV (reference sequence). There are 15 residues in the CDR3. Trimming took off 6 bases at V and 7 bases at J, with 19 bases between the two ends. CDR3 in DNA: TGTGCCAGCAGGAAACAGGTTCAGTTAGGGAATGAGCAGTTCTTC. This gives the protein CASRKQVQLGNEQFF.

The CDR3 loop reads CASSSLGGAYEQYF. In nucleotides, the CDR3 is TGTGCCAGCAGTTCGTTAGGGGGGGCGTACGAGCAGTACTTC. The chain links TRBV28 to TRBJ2-7, with D perhaps matching TRBD2 (7 bases). Germline CDR1 is MDHEN and CDR2 is SYDVKM. Trimming shortened V by 4 bases and J by 4 bases, and 14 bases separated the two germline ends. CDR3 length equals 14 residues.

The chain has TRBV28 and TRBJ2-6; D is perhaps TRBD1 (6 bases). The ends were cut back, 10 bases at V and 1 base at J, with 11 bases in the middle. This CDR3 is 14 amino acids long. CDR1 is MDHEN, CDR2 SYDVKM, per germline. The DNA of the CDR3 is TGTGCCACCGACACAGGGTCTGGGGCCAACGTCCTGACTTTC. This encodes CATDTGSGANVLTF.

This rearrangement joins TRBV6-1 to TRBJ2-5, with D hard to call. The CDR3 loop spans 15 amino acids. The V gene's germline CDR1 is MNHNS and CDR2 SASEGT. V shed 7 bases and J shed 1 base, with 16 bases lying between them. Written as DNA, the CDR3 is TGTGCCAGCAAGACTTTCCTAGGGTTCCAAGAGACCCAGTACTTC. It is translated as CASKTFLGFQETQYF.

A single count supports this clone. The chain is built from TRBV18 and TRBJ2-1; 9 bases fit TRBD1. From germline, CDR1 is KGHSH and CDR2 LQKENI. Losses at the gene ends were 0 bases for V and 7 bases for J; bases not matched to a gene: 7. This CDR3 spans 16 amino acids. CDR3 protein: CASSPPWDRDSNEQFF. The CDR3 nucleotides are TGTGCCAGCTCACCACCGTGGGACAGGGACTCAAATGAGCAGTTCTTC. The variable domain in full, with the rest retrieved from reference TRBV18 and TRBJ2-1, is NAGVMQNPRHLVRRRGQEARLRCSPMKGHSHVYWYRQLPEEGLKFMVYLQKENIIDESGMPKERFSAEFPKEGPSILRIQQVVRGDSAAYFCASSPPWDRDSNEQFFGPGTRLTVL.

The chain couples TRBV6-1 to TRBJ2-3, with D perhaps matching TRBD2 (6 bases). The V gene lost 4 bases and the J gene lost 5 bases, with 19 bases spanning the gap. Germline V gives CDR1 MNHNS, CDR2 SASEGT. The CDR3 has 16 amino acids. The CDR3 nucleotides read TGTGCCAGCAGTGGTAGTACAGGCCCCGGGGGAGATACGCAGTATTTT. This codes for CASSGSTGPGGDTQYF.

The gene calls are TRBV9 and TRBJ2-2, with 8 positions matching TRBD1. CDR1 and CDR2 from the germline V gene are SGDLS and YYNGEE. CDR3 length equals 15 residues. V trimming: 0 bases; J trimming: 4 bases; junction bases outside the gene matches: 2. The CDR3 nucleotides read TGTGCCAGCAGCGTAGAGGACAGGGCCACCGGGGAGCTGTTTTTT. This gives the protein CASSVEDRATGELFF.

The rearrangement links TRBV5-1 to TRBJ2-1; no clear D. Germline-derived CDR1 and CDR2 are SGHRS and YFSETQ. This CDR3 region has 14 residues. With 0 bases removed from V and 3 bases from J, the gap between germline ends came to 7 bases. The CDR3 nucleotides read TGCGCCAGCAGCTTGGGTCCCGTCTACAATGAGCAGTTCTTC. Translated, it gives CASSLGPVYNEQFF.

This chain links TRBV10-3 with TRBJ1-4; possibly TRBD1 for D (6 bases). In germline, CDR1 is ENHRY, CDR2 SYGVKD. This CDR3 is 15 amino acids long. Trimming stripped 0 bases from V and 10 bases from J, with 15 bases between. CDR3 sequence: CAISESGARDAKLFF. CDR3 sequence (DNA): TGTGCCATCAGTGAGTCGGGGGCTCGGGATGCAAAACTGTTTTTT.

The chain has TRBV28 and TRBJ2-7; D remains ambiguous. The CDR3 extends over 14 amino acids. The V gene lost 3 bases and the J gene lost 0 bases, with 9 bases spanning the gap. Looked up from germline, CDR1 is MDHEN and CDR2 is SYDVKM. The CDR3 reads CASSFRWSSYEQYF. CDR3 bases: TGTGCCAGCAGTTTCCGTTGGTCCTCCTACGAGCAGTACTTC. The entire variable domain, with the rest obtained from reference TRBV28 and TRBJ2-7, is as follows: DVKVTQSSRYLVKRTGEKVFLECVQDMDHENMFWYRQDPGLGLRLIYFSYDVKMKEKGDIPEGYSVSREKKERFSLILESASTNQTSMYLCASSFRWSSYEQYFGPGTRLTVT.

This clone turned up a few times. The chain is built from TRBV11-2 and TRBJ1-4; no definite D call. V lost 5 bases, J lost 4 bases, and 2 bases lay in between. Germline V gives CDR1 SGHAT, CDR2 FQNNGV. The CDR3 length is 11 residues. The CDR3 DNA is TGTGCCAGCAGCCTTAATGAAAAACTGTTTTTT. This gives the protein CASSLNEKLFF.

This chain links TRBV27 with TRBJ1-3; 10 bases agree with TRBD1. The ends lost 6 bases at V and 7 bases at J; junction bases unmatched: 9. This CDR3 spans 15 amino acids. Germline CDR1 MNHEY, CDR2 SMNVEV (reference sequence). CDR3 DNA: TGTGCCAGCAGACAATCCCGGGACAGGGGTAACACCATATATTTT. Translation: CASRQSRDRGNTIYF.

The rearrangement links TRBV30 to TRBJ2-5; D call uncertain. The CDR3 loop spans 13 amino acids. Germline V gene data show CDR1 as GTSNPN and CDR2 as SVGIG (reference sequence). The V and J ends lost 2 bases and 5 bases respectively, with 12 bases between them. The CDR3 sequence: CAWSTSSPETQYF. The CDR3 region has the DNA TGTGCCTGGAGTACAAGCTCCCCCGAGACCCAGTACTTC.

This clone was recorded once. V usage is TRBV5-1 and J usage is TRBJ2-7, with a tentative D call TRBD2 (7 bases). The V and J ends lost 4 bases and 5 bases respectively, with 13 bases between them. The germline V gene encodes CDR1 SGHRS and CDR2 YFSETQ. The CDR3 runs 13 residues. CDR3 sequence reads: CASSPGEGHEQYF. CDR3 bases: TGCGCCAGCAGCCCAGGGGAGGGCCACGAGCAGTACTTC.

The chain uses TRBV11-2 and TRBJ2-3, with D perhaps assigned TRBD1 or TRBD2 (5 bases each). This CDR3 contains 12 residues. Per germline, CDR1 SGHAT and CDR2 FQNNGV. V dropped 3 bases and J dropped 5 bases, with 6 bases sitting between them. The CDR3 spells CASSFGGDTQYF. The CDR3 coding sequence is TGTGCCAGCAGCTTTGGGGGAGATACGCAGTATTTT.

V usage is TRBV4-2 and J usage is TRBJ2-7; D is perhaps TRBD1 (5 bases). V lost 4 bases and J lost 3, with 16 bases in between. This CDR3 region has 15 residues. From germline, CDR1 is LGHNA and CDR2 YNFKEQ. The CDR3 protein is CASSRLQGAVYEQYF. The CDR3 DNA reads TGTGCCAGCAGCCGGTTACAAGGGGCGGTCTACGAGCAGTACTTC.

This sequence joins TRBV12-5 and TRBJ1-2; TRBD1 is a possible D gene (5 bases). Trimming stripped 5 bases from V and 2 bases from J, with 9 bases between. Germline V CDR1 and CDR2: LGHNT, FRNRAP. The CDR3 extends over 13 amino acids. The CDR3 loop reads CASGEGPNYGYTF. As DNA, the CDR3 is TGTGCTAGTGGTGAGGGACCGAACTATGGCTACACCTTC.